This section outlines one T cell receptor beta chain sequence together with its context. No antigen is known for it. 13 Jbeta primers and 60 Vbeta primers were used for the PCR. Profiled with immunoSEQ multiplex PCR; TCRdb holds only in-frame clones, not every one. Among fewer than 200,000 clones listed, around 80% were seen once. This entry belongs to a study of cytomegalovirus exposure and HLA in healthy donors. Study results and caveats: Later findings reportedly placed an Asian-associated ancestry cluster below the approximately 670-donor mean for N-insertions. A cluster of highly shared sequence variants was likely a sequencing artifact. Many donors shared some public TCRs, even though most TCR sequences were rare.

CDR3 length equals 15 residues. Germline assignment: CDR1 SGHDN and CDR2 FVKESK. Trimming took off 1 base at V and 6 bases at J, with 13 bases between the two ends. The study sampled nominally healthy donors, though unrecorded immune exposures were likely. Sequencing input: PBMCs. The chain couples TRBV14 to TRBJ1-5; D remains unclear. This receptor was identified in a woman aged 18-29 years in good health and CMV-seronegative. CDR3 residues: CASSQGPESGQPQHF. CDR3 in DNA: TGTGCCAGCAGCCAAGGACCGGAGTCGGGTCAGCCCCAGCATTTT. Using reference TRBV14 and TRBJ1-5 for the parts outside the CDR3, the full variable domain is EAGVTQFPSHSVIEKGQTVTLRCDPISGHDNLYWYRRVMGKEIKFLLHFVKESKQDESGMPNNRFLAERTGGTYSTLKVQPAELEDSGVYFCASSQGPESGQPQHFGDGTRLSIL.